The rows below give T cell receptor beta chains drawn from one sample of a study of beta chain features in type 1 diabetes. Assay: immunoSEQ multiplex PCR; the TCRdb copy retains only in-frame clones and omits some. The table has 250,000 to 400,000 clones, about 14% seen once. Input material: central memory CD4+ T cells from blood. The receptors were gathered from a man in his thirties or forties in good health. Each CDR3 is given with its conserved first and last residue. D genes are given only for firm matches. Part of the rows lack a size; the others show once, few, many or a class for expanded clones.

>TRBV5-5|TRBD1|TRBJ2-3|few
TGTGCCAGCAGCGCCGGAGACAGGGGACCGACAGATACGCAGTATTTT
CASSAGDRGPTDTQYF
>TRBV27|TRBD1|TRBJ2-7|NA
TGTGCCAGCAGAAGACAGGGTAGCTACGAGCAGTACTTC
CASRRQGSYEQYF
>TRBV19|TRBD1|TRBJ2-1|few
TGTGCCAGTAGTATAGAGGGACAGGGGGCCTACAATGAGCAGTTCTTC
CASSIEGQGAYNEQFF
>TRBV25-1|TRBD2|TRBJ2-1|NA
TGTGCCAGCAGTGAACAGCGGGGGGGCTTCAATGAGCAGTTCTTC
CASSEQRGGFNEQFF
>TRBV7-8|TRBD1|TRBJ1-1|NA
TGTGCCAGCAGCCAAAACAGGGGTGGCACTGAAGCTTTCTTT
CASSQNRGGTEAFF
>TRBV30|TRBD2|TRBJ2-3|many
TGTGCCTGGAGTGTATTTGCGGGAGGGCTGGCAGATACGCAGTATTTT
CAWSVFAGGLADTQYF
>TRBV7-8|NA|TRBJ2-2|NA
TGTGCCAGCAGCCTCCGAGGGGGAGACACCGGGGAGCTGTTTTTT
CASSLRGGDTGELFF
>TRBV27|TRBD2|TRBJ2-2|NA
TGTGCCAGCAGAGCCGGGACTAGAGTGAACACCGGGGAGCTGTTTTTT
CASRAGTRVNTGELFF
>TRBV28|TRBD1|TRBJ2-3|few
TGTGCCAGCAGTACCCCTCCAGGGGGCAAGTCAGATACGCAGTATTTT
CASSTPPGGKSDTQYF
>TRBV14|NA|TRBJ2-1|few
TGTGCCAGCAGCCAAGGGGAGCGATTCTACAATGAGCAGTTCTTC
CASSQGERFYNEQFF
>TRBV7-2|NA|TRBJ1-6|few
TGTGCCAGCAGCTTAAGATCGGGGAGTTCACCCCTCCACTTT
CASSLRSGSSPLHF
>TRBV27|NA|TRBJ2-2|many
TGTGCCAGCAGGCGAAGCGGTGGCGGGGAGCTGTTTTTT
CASRRSGGGELFF
>TRBV5-1|TRBD2|TRBJ2-1|NA
TGCGCCAGCAGCTTGGTATCTAGCGGGGGGCAAGGGGAGCAGTTCTTC
CASSLVSSGGQGEQFF
>TRBV5-1|NA|TRBJ2-5|many
TGCGCCAGCAGCCCCCCAACGGGAGAGACCCAGTACTTC
CASSPPTGETQYF
>TRBV15|TRBD1|TRBJ1-1|NA
TGTGCCACCAGCTTACAACGCGGACAGGGCAAGACTGAAGCTTTCTTT
CATSLQRGQGKTEAFF
>TRBV6-1|NA|TRBJ2-3|few
TGTGCCAGCAGGCTACAGGAATATACGCAGTATTTT
CASRLQEYTQYF